This entry describes one TCR beta chain. This clonotype was seen many times. Its binding antigen is unknown. Base quality data are lacking; no much larger clone is found one base away. This sample was included in a study of response to subunit inactivated influenza vaccine listed by TCRdb under 2018. With respect to the entire study: The study used deep quantitative T cell receptor repertoire profiling to track responses to a trivalent subunit inactivated influenza vaccine. Broad study findings and their caveats: The authors proposed that each seasonal influenza vaccination may bring in only a limited number of new T cells.

The CDR3 runs 15 amino acids, cysteine and phenylalanine included. Only CDR3 DNA is held: 45 bases, read in frame from base 1. Reading the germline V gene gives CDR1 SGHRS and CDR2 YFSETQ. V is clipped by 4 bases and J by 2 bases, and the sequence between their germline boundaries is 15 bases long. The receptor library was made with RT-PCR. Sequenced using an Illumina HiSeq 2500. Through fastp at Q25 and MiXCR, TCRdb rebuilt clones from the public reads, retaining in-frame beta chains. Rows with a matching CDR3 protein are joined into one entry that keeps the most common DNA and genes. The sample yields 500,000 to 650,000 distinct CDR3 sequences; about 8% were counted once. Together, the top ten hold under 15% of the sample.

The receptor was derived from a man between 45 and 75 years old who received an inactivated influenza vaccine. Donor details come from another sample of the same person, matched by shared clones. This specimen consisted of PBMCs from blood, obtained less than 30 months after vaccination. This chain joins TRBV5-1 to TRBJ1-1; matching of 5 bases hints at TRBD1 as the D gene. The CDR3 corresponds to CASSTSGRSNTEAFF. The nucleotides read TGCGCCAGCAGCACATCGGGACGGTCAAACACTGAAGCTTTCTTT. With the portions outside the CDR3 filled from the reference TRBV5-1 and TRBJ1-1 genes, the complete variable region becomes KAGVTQTPRYLIKTRGQQVTLSCSPISGHRSVSWYQQTPGQGLQFLFEYFSETQRNKGNFPGRFSGRQFSNSRSEMNVSTLELGDSALYLCASSTSGRSNTEAFFGQGTRLTVV.